This is a list of T cell receptor beta chains from one sample in a study of T-cell reconstitution after alpha-beta-depleted transplantation in children. TCRdb re-called the PCR reads through MiXCR, storing one row per CDR3 protein. The data show approximately 300,000 distinct CDR3 sequences, roughly 11% seen once. Sequenced here: peripheral blood, sampled 180 days after TCRalphabeta/CD19-depleted stem cell transplant. These receptor sequences come from a male patient aged 2-15 years who had a stem cell transplant for chronic granulomatous disease, so the T cells may come from the graft donor. Both conserved end residues are part of each CDR3. Fields, in order: J gene, V gene, D gene, clone size, CDR3 protein, CDR3 DNA. The D gene is left open where the match is weak. A clone size is listed for some rows: how often the clone was seen (once, few, many), or a class if it is expanded.

J gene: TRBJ2-3; V gene: TRBV12-3/TRBV12-4; D gene: -; clone size: few; CDR3 protein: CASSLFSGDTQYF; CDR3 DNA: TGTGCCAGCAGTTTATTTTCGGGAGATACGCAGTATTTT
J gene: TRBJ2-1; V gene: TRBV7-9; D gene: -; clone size: many; CDR3 protein: CASSYEQGHNEQFF; CDR3 DNA: TGTGCCAGCAGCTATGAGCAGGGCCACAATGAGCAGTTCTTC
J gene: TRBJ2-5; V gene: TRBV20-1; D gene: TRBD2; clone size: many; CDR3 protein: CSARRASGVQETQYF; CDR3 DNA: TGCAGTGCTAGACGGGCTAGCGGGGTCCAAGAGACCCAGTACTTC
J gene: TRBJ2-7; V gene: TRBV15; D gene: -; clone size: many; CDR3 protein: CATSRVTGRGFYEQYF; CDR3 DNA: TGTGCCACCAGCAGAGTTACAGGGCGGGGTTTCTACGAGCAGTACTTC
J gene: TRBJ1-6; V gene: TRBV11-2; D gene: -; clone size: many; CDR3 protein: CASSPLLGSPLHF; CDR3 DNA: TGTGCCAGCAGCCCCCTGCTTGGCTCACCCCTCCACTTT
J gene: TRBJ2-5; V gene: TRBV7-9; D gene: TRBD2; clone size: few; CDR3 protein: CASSLAGTSVYKTVGTQYF; CDR3 DNA: TGTGCCAGCAGCTTGGCGGGGACTAGCGTTTATAAAACGGTGGGGACCCAGTACTTC
J gene: TRBJ2-6; V gene: TRBV25-1; D gene: -; clone size: many; CDR3 protein: CASSEPPDYNSGANVLTF; CDR3 DNA: TGTGCCAGCAGTGAACCCCCCGATTACAACTCTGGGGCCAACGTCCTGACTTTC
J gene: TRBJ1-1; V gene: TRBV9; D gene: -; clone size: many; CDR3 protein: CASSVGAKNTEAFF; CDR3 DNA: TGTGCCAGCAGCGTAGGGGCCAAGAACACTGAAGCTTTCTTT
J gene: TRBJ2-1; V gene: TRBV19; D gene: -; clone size: -; CDR3 protein: CASSIGGTYKEQFF; CDR3 DNA: TGTGCCAGTAGTATCGGGGGAACCTACAAAGAGCAGTTCTTC
J gene: TRBJ1-1; V gene: TRBV12-3/TRBV12-4; D gene: TRBD1; clone size: few; CDR3 protein: CASRWTGETEAFF; CDR3 DNA: TGTGCCAGCAGGTGGACAGGGGAGACTGAAGCTTTCTTT
J gene: TRBJ2-3; V gene: TRBV19; D gene: -; clone size: many; CDR3 protein: CASSIGGTQTDTQYF; CDR3 DNA: TGTGCCAGTAGTATAGGCGGGACTCAAACAGATACGCAGTATTTT
J gene: TRBJ2-1; V gene: TRBV5-1; D gene: TRBD2; clone size: many; CDR3 protein: CASSLIVAGELKFF; CDR3 DNA: TGCGCCAGCAGCTTGATAGTAGCGGGAGAGCTCAAGTTCTTC